Listed here is a single T cell receptor beta chain. The germline CDR1 and CDR2 sequences are SGHTA and FQGNSA. CDR3 size: 14 residues. V was trimmed by 1 base and J by 7 bases, leaving 10 bases between them. The sample comes from a study of sequential checkpoint blockade in melanoma. Looking at the study overall: Patients were randomized 1:1 to nivolumab-then-ipilimumab or ipilimumab-then-nivolumab first-line.

Treatment in this sample: randomized to nivolumab then ipilimumab (arm A) or the reverse (arm B). Sorted cells were live CD3+CD8+, lacking CD19 and CD56, from PBMCs. Measured with immunoSEQ multiplex PCR; TCRdb has only the in-frame clones, and not every one. The sample contains approximately 21,000 clones, roughly four fifths of which appear only once. The TCR originated in a human donor with melanoma. The chain carries TRBV7-2 and TRBJ2-2; D gene unclear. The sample consisted of CD8+ T cells sorted from blood (inferred from file names), taken from a patient given nivolumab and ipilimumab in sequence. The CDR3 nucleotides are TGTGCCAGCAGCTTAGTGGGCAATATCGGGGAGCTGTTTTTT. Its protein product is CASSLVGNIGELFF.